This T cell receptor beta chain derives from a study of shared clonotypes between healthy human individuals. Study-wide points: Even with large depth, rarefaction showed that sorted-subset sequencing was incomplete.

Sequencing used immunoSEQ multiplex PCR; TCRdb keeps in-frame clones, though not all of them. The sample has 2 million to 3 million clones, roughly 93% seen once; the top ten hold 0.36%. J was trimmed by 3 bases and V by 6 bases; bases with no gene match: 6. This CDR3 has 14 residues. Per the germline V gene, CDR1 is ENHRY and CDR2 is SYGVKD. This clone has just a few counts. What it binds is not known. The genes are TRBV10-3 and TRBJ1-1; 8 nucleotides align to TRBD1. This receptor was taken from a man in his late teens or twenties in good health. Some clones in this sample may be carry-over from other donors' samples. Sequencing was done on a sample of naive CD4+ T cells from PBMCs. Noted subset: CD45RA+ positively selected. The CDR3 spells CAISPPGGYTEAFF. DNA of the CDR3: TGTGCCATCAGCCCCCCAGGGGGCTACACTGAAGCTTTCTTT.